This T cell receptor (beta chain) emerged from a study of lymphopenia after photon versus proton radiotherapy. Study results and limitations: Authors raise, but do not show, better survival with proton therapy.

The table came from immunoSEQ multiplex PCR; TCRdb's copy has only in-frame clones and leaves some out. The data contain 55,000 to 70,000 clones, more than 75% of them singletons. Of note for this clone: What it recognizes is unknown.

Germline assignment: CDR1 LNHDA and CDR2 SQIVND (reference sequence). V was pared by 4 bases and J by 0 bases, with 3 bases of the junction left unmatched. The CDR3 covers 17 residues. The sequence came from a man of 80 years or more with esophageal cancer. The sequenced sample was peripheral blood, obtained from a patient treated with proton-based radiotherapy. This chain uses TRBV19 with TRBJ2-6, with TRBD1 identical over 10 bases. CDR3: CASSTGTGVSGANVLTF. CDR3 coding DNA: TGTGCCAGTAGTACCGGGACAGGGGTCTCTGGGGCCAACGTCCTGACTTTC. Using reference TRBV19 and TRBJ2-6 for the parts outside the CDR3, the full variable domain is DGGITQSPKYLFRKEGQNVTLSCEQNLNHDAMYWYRQDPGQGLRLIYYSQIVNDFQKGDIAEGYSVSREKKESFPLTVTSAQKNPTAFYLCASSTGTGVSGANVLTFGAGSRLTVL.